This T cell receptor (beta chain) stems from a study of patients and donors after allogeneic stem cell transplantation. TCRdb re-analysed the RT-PCR reads in MiXCR, keeping a single row per CDR3 protein. The sample has approximately 150,000 distinct CDR3 sequences, approximately 31% seen once; the top ten hold around 3.3%. This clonotype occurred many times. Source material: blood, either unsorted or a sorted T cell fraction (not recorded which). The receptor comes from a human donor who was either an allogeneic HSCT recipient or a stem cell or donor lymphocyte infusion donor (not recorded which). It is not recorded whose cells these are; they may come from a transplant donor.

In nucleotides, the CDR3 is TGTGCCAGCAGTCCGGACAGGTTAAAAGCAACTAATGAAAAACTGTTTTTT. Amino acid sequence: CASSPDRLKATNEKLFF. The chain employs TRBV28 and TRBJ1-4; TRBD1 matches 7 bases. Germline CDR1 MDHEN, CDR2 SYDVKM. The CDR3 runs to 17 residues. With 5 bases clipped from V and 0 bases from J, the junction kept 9 bases outside the gene matches.